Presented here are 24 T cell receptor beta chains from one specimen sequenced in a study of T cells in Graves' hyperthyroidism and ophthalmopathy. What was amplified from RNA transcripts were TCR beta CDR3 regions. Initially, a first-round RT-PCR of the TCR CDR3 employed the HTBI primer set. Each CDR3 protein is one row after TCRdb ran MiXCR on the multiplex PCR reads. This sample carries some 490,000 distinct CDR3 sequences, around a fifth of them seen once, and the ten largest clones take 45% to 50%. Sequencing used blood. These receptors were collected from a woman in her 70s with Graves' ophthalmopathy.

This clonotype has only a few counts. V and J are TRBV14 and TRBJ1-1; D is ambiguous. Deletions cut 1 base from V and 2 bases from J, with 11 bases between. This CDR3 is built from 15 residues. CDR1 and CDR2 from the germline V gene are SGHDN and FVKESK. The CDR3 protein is CASSQVGIRNTEAFF. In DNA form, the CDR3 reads TGTGCCAGCAGCCAAGTGGGAATCAGAAACACTGAAGCTTTCTTT.

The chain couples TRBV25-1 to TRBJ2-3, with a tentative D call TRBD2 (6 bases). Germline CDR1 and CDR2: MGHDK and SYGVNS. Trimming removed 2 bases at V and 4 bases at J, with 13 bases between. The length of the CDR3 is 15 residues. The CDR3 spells CASSERGREADTQYF. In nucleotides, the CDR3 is TGTGCCAGCAGTGAACGGGGCAGGGAGGCAGATACGCAGTATTTT.

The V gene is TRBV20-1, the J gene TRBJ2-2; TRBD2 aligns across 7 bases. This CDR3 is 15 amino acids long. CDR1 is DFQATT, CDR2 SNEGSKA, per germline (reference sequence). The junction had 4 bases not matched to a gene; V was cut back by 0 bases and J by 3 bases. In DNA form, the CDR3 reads TGCAGTGCTAGAGATGGGCTAGCGGACACCGGGGAGCTGTTTTTT. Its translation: CSARDGLADTGELFF.

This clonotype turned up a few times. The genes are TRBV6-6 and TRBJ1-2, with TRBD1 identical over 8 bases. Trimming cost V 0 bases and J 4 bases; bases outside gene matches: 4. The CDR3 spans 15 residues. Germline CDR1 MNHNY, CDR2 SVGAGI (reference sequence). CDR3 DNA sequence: TGTGCCAGCAGTTACTCGAGCAGGGGGCTCTATGGCTACACCTTC. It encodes CASSYSSRGLYGYTF.

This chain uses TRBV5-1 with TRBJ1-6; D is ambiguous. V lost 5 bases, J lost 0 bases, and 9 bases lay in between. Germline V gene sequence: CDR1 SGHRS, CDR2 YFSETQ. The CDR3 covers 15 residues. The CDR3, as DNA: TGCGCCAGCAGGGACGGAAACTCCTATAATTCACCCCTCCACTTT. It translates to CASRDGNSYNSPLHF.

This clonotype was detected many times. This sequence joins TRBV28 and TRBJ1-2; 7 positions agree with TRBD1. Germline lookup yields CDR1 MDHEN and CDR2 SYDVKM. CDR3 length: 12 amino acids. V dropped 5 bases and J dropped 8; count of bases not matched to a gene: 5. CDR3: CASSLDRVGYTF. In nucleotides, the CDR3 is TGTGCCAGCAGTCTCGACAGGGTCGGCTACACCTTC.

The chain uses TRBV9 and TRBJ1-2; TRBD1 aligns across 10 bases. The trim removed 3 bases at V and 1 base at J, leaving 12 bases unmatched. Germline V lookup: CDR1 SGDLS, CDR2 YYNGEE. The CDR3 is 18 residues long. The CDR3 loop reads CASSAKAGTGVFNYGYTF. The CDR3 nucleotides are TGTGCCAGCAGCGCCAAGGCCGGGACAGGGGTTTTTAACTATGGCTACACCTTC.

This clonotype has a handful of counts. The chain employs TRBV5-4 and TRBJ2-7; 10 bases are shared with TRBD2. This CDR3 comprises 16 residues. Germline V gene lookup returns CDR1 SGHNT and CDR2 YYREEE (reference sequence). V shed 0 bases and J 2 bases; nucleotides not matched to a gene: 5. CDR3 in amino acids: CASSLGTAGGPYEQYF. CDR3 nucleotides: TGTGCCAGCAGCTTGGGAACAGCGGGAGGGCCCTACGAGCAGTACTTC.

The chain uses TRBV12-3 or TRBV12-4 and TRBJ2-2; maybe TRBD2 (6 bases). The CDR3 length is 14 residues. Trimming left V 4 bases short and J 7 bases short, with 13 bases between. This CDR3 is CASSYLEGGGELFF. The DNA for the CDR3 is TGTGCCAGCAGTTATCTGGAGGGTGGCGGGGAGCTGTTTTTT.

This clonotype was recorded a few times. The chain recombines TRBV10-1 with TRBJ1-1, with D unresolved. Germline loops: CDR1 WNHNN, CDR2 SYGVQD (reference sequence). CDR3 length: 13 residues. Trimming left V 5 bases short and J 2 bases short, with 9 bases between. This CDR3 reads CASSHSDNTEAFF. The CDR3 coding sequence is TGCGCCAGCAGTCATTCGGACAACACTGAAGCTTTCTTT.

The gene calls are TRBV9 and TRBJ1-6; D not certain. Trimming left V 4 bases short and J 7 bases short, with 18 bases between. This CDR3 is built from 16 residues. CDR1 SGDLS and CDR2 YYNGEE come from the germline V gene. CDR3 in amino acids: CASSPEGHQGNSPLHF. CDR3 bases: TGTGCCAGCAGCCCGGAGGGCCATCAAGGAAATTCACCCCTCCACTTT.

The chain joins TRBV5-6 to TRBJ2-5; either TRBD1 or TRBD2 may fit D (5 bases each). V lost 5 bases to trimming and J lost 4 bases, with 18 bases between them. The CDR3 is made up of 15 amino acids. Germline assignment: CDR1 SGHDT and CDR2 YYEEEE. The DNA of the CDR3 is TGTGCCAGCAGTGCCGGACTGTGGCAGGGAGAGACCCAGTACTTC. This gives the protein CASSAGLWQGETQYF.

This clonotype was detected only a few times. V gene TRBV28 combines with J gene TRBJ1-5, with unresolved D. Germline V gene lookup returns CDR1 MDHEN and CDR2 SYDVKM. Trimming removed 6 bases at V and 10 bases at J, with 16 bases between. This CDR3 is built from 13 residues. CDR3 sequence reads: CASRPDGVQPQHF. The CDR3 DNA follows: TGTGCCAGCAGGCCGGACGGGGTTCAACCCCAGCATTTT.

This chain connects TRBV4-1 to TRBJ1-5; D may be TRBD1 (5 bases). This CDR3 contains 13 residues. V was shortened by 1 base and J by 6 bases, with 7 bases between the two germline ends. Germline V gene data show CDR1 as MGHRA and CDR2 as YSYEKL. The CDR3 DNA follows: TGCGCCAGCAGCCAAGCAGGGATTCAGCCCCAGCATTTT. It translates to CASSQAGIQPQHF.

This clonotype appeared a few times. CDR3: CASSQEADRNYGYTF. DNA of the CDR3: TGCGCCAGCAGCCAAGAAGCTGACAGGAACTATGGCTACACCTTC. This sequence joins TRBV4-3 and TRBJ1-2, with a tentative D call TRBD1 (6 bases). The length of the CDR3 is 15 residues. With 0 bases removed from V and 2 bases from J, the gap between germline ends came to 10 bases. From germline, CDR1 is LGHNA and CDR2 YSLEER.

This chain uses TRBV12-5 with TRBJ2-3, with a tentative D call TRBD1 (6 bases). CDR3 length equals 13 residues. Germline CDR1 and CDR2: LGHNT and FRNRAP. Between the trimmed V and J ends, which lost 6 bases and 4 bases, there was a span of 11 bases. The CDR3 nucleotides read TGTGCTAGTGGACGGACAGAAGCAGATACGCAGTATTTT. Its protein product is CASGRTEADTQYF.

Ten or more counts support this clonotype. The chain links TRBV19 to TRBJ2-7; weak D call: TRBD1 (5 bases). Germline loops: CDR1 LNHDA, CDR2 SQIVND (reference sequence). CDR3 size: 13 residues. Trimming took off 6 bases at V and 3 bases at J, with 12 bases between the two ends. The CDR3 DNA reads TGTGCCAGTAGCTCAGGGTCCTACTACGAGCAGTACTTC. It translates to CASSSGSYYEQYF.

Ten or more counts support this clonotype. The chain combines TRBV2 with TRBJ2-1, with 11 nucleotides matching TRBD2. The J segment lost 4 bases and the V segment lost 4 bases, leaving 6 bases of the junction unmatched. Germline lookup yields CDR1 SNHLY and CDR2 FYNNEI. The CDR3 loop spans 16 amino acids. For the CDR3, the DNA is TGTGCCAGCAGTGGCCTCGGGACTAGCGGATACAATGAGCAGTTCTTC. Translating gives CASSGLGTSGYNEQFF.

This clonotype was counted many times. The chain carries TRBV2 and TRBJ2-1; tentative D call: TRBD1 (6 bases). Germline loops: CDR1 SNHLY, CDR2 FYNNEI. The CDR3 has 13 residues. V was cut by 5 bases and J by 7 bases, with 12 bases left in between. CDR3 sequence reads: CASSQGLGNEQFF. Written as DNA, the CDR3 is TGTGCCAGCAGTCAGGGGTTAGGGAATGAGCAGTTCTTC.

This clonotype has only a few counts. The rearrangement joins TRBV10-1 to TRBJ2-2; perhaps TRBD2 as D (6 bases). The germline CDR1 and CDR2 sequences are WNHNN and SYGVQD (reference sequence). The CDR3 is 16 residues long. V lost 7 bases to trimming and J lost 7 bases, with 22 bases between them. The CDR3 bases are TGCGCCAGCAAAAAGGGGAGCCGGGAGTCAGGCGGGGAGCTGTTTTTT. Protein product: CASKKGSRESGGELFF.

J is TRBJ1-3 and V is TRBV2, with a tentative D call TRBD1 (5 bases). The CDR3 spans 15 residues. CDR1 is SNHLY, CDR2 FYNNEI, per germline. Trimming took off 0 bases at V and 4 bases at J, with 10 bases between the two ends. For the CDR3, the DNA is TGTGCCAGCAGTGAAGCAGGGGCGAGGGGAAACACCATATATTTT. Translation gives CASSEAGARGNTIYF. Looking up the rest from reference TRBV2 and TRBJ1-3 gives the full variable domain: EPEVTQTPSHQVTQMGQEVILRCVPISNHLYFYWYRQILGQKVEFLVSFYNNEISEKSEIFDDQFSVERPDGSNFTLKIRSTKLEDSAMYFCASSEAGARGNTIYFGEGSWLTVV.

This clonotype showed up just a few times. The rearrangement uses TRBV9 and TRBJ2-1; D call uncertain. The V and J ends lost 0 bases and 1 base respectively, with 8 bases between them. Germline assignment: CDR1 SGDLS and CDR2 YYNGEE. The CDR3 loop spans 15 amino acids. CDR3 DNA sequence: TGTGCCAGCAGCGTAGGGCTAGGTTCCTACAATGAGCAGTTCTTC. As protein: CASSVGLGSYNEQFF. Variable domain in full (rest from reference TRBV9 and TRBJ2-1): DSGVTQTPKHLITATGQRVTLRCSPRSGDLSVYWYQQSLDQGLQFLIQYYNGEERAKGNILERFSAQQFPDLHSELNLSSLELGDSALYFCASSVGLGSYNEQFFGPGTRLTVL.

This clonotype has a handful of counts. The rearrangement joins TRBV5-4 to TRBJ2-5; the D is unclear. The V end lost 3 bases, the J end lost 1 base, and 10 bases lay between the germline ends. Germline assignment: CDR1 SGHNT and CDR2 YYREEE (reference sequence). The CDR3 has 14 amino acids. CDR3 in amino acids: CASSSPLLQETQYF. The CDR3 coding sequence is TGTGCCAGCAGCTCTCCTTTACTCCAAGAGACCCAGTACTTC. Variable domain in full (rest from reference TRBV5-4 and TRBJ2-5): ETGVTQSPTHLIKTRGQQVTLRCSSQSGHNTVSWYQQALGQGPQFIFQYYREEENGRGNFPPRFSGLQFPNYSSELNVNALELDDSALYLCASSSPLLQETQYFGPGTRLLVL.

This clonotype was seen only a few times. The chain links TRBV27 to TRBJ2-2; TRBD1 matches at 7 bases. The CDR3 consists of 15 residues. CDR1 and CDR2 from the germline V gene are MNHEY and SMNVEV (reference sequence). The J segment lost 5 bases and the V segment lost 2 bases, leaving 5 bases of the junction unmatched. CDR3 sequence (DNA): TGTGCCAGCAGTTTAGGGACAGTGGGGACCGGGGAGCTGTTTTTT. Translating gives CASSLGTVGTGELFF.